This TCR beta chain was identified in a study of cytomegalovirus exposure and HLA in healthy donors. Study results and caveats: At a 0.05 false discovery rate, a later analysis found 16,951 TCR beta sequences to be associated with HLA alleles. Across all donors, roughly uniform sequencing depth was an assumption of the presence/absence analyses. A later examination showed that TCR association rates differed by HLA locus, with DRB1 most and HLA-C fewest. The authors enumerated around 150 TCR beta chains as linked to cytomegalovirus.

This PCR relied on a set of 60 Vbeta primers and 13 Jbeta primers. TCRdb's copy holds only in-frame clones and misses some; the assay was immunoSEQ multiplex PCR. Of over 75,000 clones listed, approximately 79% were seen once; the top ten hold roughly 5.5%. The CDR3 is made up of 14 amino acids. Germline values: CDR1 SGDLS, CDR2 YYNGEE. V gave up 0 bases and J gave up 9 bases, with 13 bases separating them. Note on this clone: What it recognizes is unknown.

The receptor comes from a female donor in good health and CMV-seronegative. V usage is TRBV9 and J usage is TRBJ2-1; tentatively, D is TRBD2 (5 bases). The sequenced material came from PBMCs. CDR3 amino acids: CASSVADASTEQFF. In nucleotides, the CDR3 is TGTGCCAGCAGCGTAGCCGACGCTAGCACTGAGCAGTTCTTC.